This TCR beta chain was obtained from a study of blood T cell repertoires in COVID-19. The wider study: Researchers got acute and convalescent COVID-19 samples from the United States, Italy and Spain. Sources were T cells, B-cell-depleted T cells, or PBMCs; the material itself was cDNA or gDNA.

Germline loops: CDR1 SNHLY, CDR2 FYNNEI. The V end was cut by 3 bases, the J end by 4 bases, with 6 bases between. This CDR3 contains 12 residues. The authors' processing: Reference gene primer amplification gave nucleated cell count estimates. The table came from immunoSEQ multiplex PCR; TCRdb's copy has only in-frame clones and leaves some out. For V, J and clone size, that table is used; D and trimming come from the DNA. The data show hundreds of thousands of clones, about 83% seen once. This chain joins TRBV2 and TRBJ1-1; no reliable D call. The material sequenced was peripheral blood. This TCR came from a woman in her 50s who had recovered from COVID-19. The CDR3 coding sequence is TGTGCCAGCAGTGACGAGGTCACTGAAGCTTTCTTT. This translates into CASSDEVTEAFF.